The 6 T cell receptor beta chains below all came from one sample that was sequenced in a study of regulatory T cells in long-lasting Graves disease. Construction of TCR beta libraries relied on iRepertoire HTBI primers and on Arm-PCR targeting CDR3 regions. TCRdb redid the calling of the multiplex PCR reads with MiXCR, one entry per CDR3 protein. This table holds around 470,000 distinct CDR3 sequences, 14% found once. The time point denotes: newly diagnosed GD, antithyroid drugs for less than 3 months. PBMC-extracted RNA yielded the TCR library. The data were also submitted as part of a second study, on T cells in Graves' hyperthyroidism and ophthalmopathy.

Material: peripheral blood mononuclear cells (PBMCs), obtained at new diagnosis, from a patient treated with antithyroid drugs. These receptors were obtained from a woman between 50 and 59 years old with Graves disease.

This chain links TRBV18 with TRBJ2-1; 7 bases map to TRBD2. With V trimmed by 0 bases and J by 3 bases, 8 bases remained unmatched. CDR1 KGHSH and CDR2 LQKENI come from the germline V gene. The CDR3 is 17 amino acids. CDR3 loop: CASSPPASGSYYNEQFF. The CDR3 nucleotides read TGTGCCAGCTCACCACCGGCTAGCGGATCGTACTACAATGAGCAGTTCTTC. The whole variable domain, remainder taken from reference TRBV18 and TRBJ2-1, is NAGVMQNPRHLVRRRGQEARLRCSPMKGHSHVYWYRQLPEEGLKFMVYLQKENIIDESGMPKERFSAEFPKEGPSILRIQQVVRGDSAAYFCASSPPASGSYYNEQFFGPGTRLTVL.

The table lists this clonotype with many counts. The chain links TRBV2 to TRBJ2-5, with D unclear. The V end was cut by 6 bases, the J end by 2 bases, with 16 bases between. Germline V gene sequence: CDR1 SNHLY, CDR2 FYNNEI. This CDR3 region has 15 residues. The CDR3 region is CASRPGAARQETQYF. The CDR3 coding sequence is TGTGCCAGCAGGCCGGGCGCCGCCCGACAAGAGACCCAGTACTTC.

This clonotype was observed a handful of times. The chain couples TRBV5-4 to TRBJ1-2, with TRBD1 matching over 11 bases. Germline V gives CDR1 SGHNT, CDR2 YYREEE (reference sequence). V gave up 4 bases and J gave up 1 base; unmatched junction bases: 6. The CDR3 covers 16 residues. CDR3 in amino acids: CASSGQGAGHNYGYTF. As DNA, the CDR3 is TGTGCCAGCAGCGGACAGGGGGCTGGTCATAACTATGGCTACACCTTC.

Ten or more counts support this clonotype. The chain links TRBV6-1 to TRBJ2-5, with a tentative D call TRBD1 (6 bases). With 6 bases removed from V and 5 bases from J, the gap between germline ends came to 16 bases. Germline lookup yields CDR1 MNHNS and CDR2 SASEGT. The CDR3 has 14 residues. The CDR3 spells CASSREEGVETQYF. The CDR3 DNA reads as TGTGCCAGCAGCCGAGAAGAGGGGGTTGAGACCCAGTACTTC.

This clonotype was detected ten times or more. The V and J genes are TRBV28 and TRBJ2-7; D call uncertain. CDR3 length: 11 residues. The V end was cut by 8 bases, the J end by 2 bases, with 7 bases between. CDR1 and CDR2 (germline): MDHEN, SYDVKM. In DNA, the CDR3 is TGTGCCAGCCTTGGACCCTACGAGCAGTACTTC. It encodes CASLGPYEQYF.

In regard to this clonotype: This probably arose from a read error, given a far larger clone one base away. V gene TRBV7-8 combines with J gene TRBJ2-1, with TRBD1 matching 7 bases. This CDR3 contains 13 residues. V lost 3 bases to trimming and J lost 13 bases; unmatched junction nucleotides: 9. Germline assignment: CDR1 SGHVS and CDR2 FQNEAQ. CDR3 loop: CASSLGQLETQFF. The CDR3 nucleotides read TGTGCCAGCAGCTTGGGACAGTTAGAGACCCAGTTCTTC.